The entry below describes one TCR beta chain. As yet, its antigen is unknown. The entry originates in a study of somatic mutations in cytotoxic T cells in rheumatoid arthritis. In the study overall: It was right after diagnosis, before any treatment, that patient blood (just over 29 ml EDTA) was drawn. Selected populations of V beta antibody-stained T cells underwent flow sorting at nearly 100% purity; these encompassed V beta1+ cells subjected to TCRB sequencing. General study findings and limits: Each of about an eighth of the roughly 60 patients had a largest CD8+ clone that made up more than 20% of CD8+ cells.

Measured with immunoSEQ multiplex PCR; TCRdb has only the in-frame clones, and not every one. This table holds approximately 1,400 clones, roughly 86% found once. Sample: CD8+ T cells sorted from blood. The source is a woman aged 70-85 years with rheumatoid arthritis.

For the CDR3, the DNA is TGTGCCAGCAGTGGGATAGCGGGAATCTCTGGGGCCAACGTCCTGACTTTC. This codes for CASSGIAGISGANVLTF. This chain connects TRBV28 to TRBJ2-6; 8 bases are a match to TRBD2. The CDR3 is made up of 17 amino acids. J was trimmed by 0 bases and V by 5 bases; bases with no gene match: 6. Germline CDR1 reads MDHEN; CDR2 reads SYDVKM. The complete variable domain, with remaining parts taken from reference TRBV28 and TRBJ2-6, reads DVKVTQSSRYLVKRTGEKVFLECVQDMDHENMFWYRQDPGLGLRLIYFSYDVKMKEKGDIPEGYSVSREKKERFSLILESASTNQTSMYLCASSGIAGISGANVLTFGAGSRLTVL.